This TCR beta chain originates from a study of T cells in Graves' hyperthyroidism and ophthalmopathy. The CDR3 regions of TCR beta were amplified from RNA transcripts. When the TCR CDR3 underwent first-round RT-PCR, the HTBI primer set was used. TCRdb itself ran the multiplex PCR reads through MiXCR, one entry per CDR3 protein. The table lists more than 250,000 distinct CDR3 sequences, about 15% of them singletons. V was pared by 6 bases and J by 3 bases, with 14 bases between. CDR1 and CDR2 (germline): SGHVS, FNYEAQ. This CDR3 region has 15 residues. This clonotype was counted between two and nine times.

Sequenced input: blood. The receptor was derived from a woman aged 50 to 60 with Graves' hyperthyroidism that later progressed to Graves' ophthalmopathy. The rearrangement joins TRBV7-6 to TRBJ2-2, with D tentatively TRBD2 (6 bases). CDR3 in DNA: TGTGCCAGCAGTATCCGGAGGGCGGACACCGGGGAGCTGTTTTTT. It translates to CASSIRRADTGELFF.